The 17 T cell receptor beta chains presented below share a single source sample, sequenced in a study of response to subunit inactivated influenza vaccine. TCRdb itself ran the RT-PCR reads through MiXCR, one entry per CDR3 protein. The sample lists fewer than 600,000 distinct CDR3 sequences; around 7.9% were seen once. The source was PBMCs from blood, collected about 23 months after vaccination. These receptors originate from a man between 50 and 69 years old who received an inactivated influenza vaccine.

This clonotype was observed many times. V and J are TRBV5-1 and TRBJ2-1; 7 bases agree with TRBD1. Germline CDR1 is SGHRS and CDR2 is YFSETQ. The J segment lost 8 bases and the V segment lost 4 bases, leaving 6 bases of the junction unmatched. The CDR3 totals 13 residues. CDR3 coding DNA: TGCGCCAGCAGCCCCCGGACAGGCTATGAGCAGTTCTTC. Residues: CASSPRTGYEQFF.

This clonotype has a handful of counts. The rearrangement links TRBV6-2 or TRBV6-3 to TRBJ1-1; D possibly corresponds to TRBD1 (5 bases). From germline, CDR1 is MNHEY and CDR2 SVGEGT. V gave up 2 bases and J gave up 3 bases, with 7 bases separating them. The CDR3 extends over 13 amino acids. The CDR3, as DNA: TGTGCCAGCAGTTACAGGGGCCACACTGAAGCTTTCTTT. It codes for CASSYRGHTEAFF.

This clonotype was recorded many times. The CDR3 DNA reads TGCGCCAGCAGCCCGGACAGGGTTTGGTATGGCTACACCTTC. It encodes CASSPDRVWYGYTF. The rearrangement joins TRBV5-1 to TRBJ1-2, with 8 bases aligning to TRBD1. The junction had 7 bases not matched to a gene; V was cut back by 4 bases and J by 5 bases. The germline V gene has CDR1 SGHRS and CDR2 YFSETQ. This CDR3 is 14 amino acids long.

J is TRBJ2-1 and V is TRBV19; 8 bases fit TRBD1. V trimming: 3 bases; J trimming: 9 bases; junction bases outside the gene matches: 7. CDR3 length: 14 residues. Germline V lookup: CDR1 LNHDA, CDR2 SQIVND (reference sequence). The CDR3 DNA is TGTGCCAGTAGTATCGAGGCCGACAGGGGTGAGCAGTTCTTC. It codes for CASSIEADRGEQFF.

A few counts support this clonotype. The chain combines TRBV20-1 with TRBJ2-1, with 8 positions matching TRBD2. The CDR3 consists of 15 residues. Unmatched junction bases numbered 6, after V lost 0 bases and J lost 5 bases. CDR1 and CDR2 (germline): DFQATT, SNEGSKA (reference sequence). The CDR3 reads CSARDTAGADNEQFF. CDR3 DNA: TGCAGTGCTAGAGATACAGCGGGAGCTGACAATGAGCAGTTCTTC.

This clonotype has more than one count but fewer than ten. The chain couples TRBV7-9 to TRBJ2-7; 10 bases match TRBD2. The CDR3 covers 15 residues. Trimming removed 5 bases from V and 6 bases from J; junction bases left unmatched: 10. Germline assignment: CDR1 SEHNR and CDR2 FQNEAQ (reference sequence). The CDR3 sequence: CASSHNKREGSEQYF. The CDR3 nucleotides are TGTGCCAGCAGCCACAATAAGCGGGAGGGAAGCGAGCAGTACTTC.

CDR3 sequence: CASSRGSTEAFF. The CDR3 coding sequence is TGCGCCAGTTCCCGAGGGTCCACTGAAGCTTTCTTT. The V call is TRBV5-1, the J call TRBJ1-1; D is unresolved. The CDR3 has 12 amino acids. Trimming took off 8 bases at V and 4 bases at J, with 12 bases between the two ends. Germline loops: CDR1 SGHRS, CDR2 YFSETQ.

Only a few counts were recorded for this clonotype. The chain links TRBV6-1 to TRBJ2-3, with 9 bases lining up with TRBD2. The germline V gene has CDR1 MNHNS and CDR2 SASEGT. The CDR3 has 14 residues. V lost 8 bases, J lost 8 bases, and 11 bases stayed unmatched. The CDR3 DNA follows: TGTGCCAGCGACGTCCTGGTAGCGGGAGTTACGCAGTATTTT. Its translation: CASDVLVAGVTQYF.

This clonotype was detected only a few times. CDR3 DNA: TGCAGTGCTATCTCAACCCGGGGGACTATTCGAAATGAGCAGTTCTTC. It is translated as CSAISTRGTIRNEQFF. The chain couples TRBV20-1 to TRBJ2-1; 7 bases fit TRBD2. Per germline, CDR1 DFQATT and CDR2 SNEGSKA (reference sequence). V trimming: 4 bases; J trimming: 7 bases; junction bases outside the gene matches: 16. The CDR3 spans 16 residues.

The chain links TRBV16 to TRBJ2-7; D is undetermined. This CDR3 has 15 amino acids. Trimming shortened V by 0 bases and J by 1 base, and 10 bases separated the two germline ends. In germline, CDR1 is KGHSY, CDR2 FQNENV. The CDR3 DNA sequence: TGTGCCAGCAGCCAATCTCTTGCACAATCCTACGAGCAGTACTTC. It translates to CASSQSLAQSYEQYF.

This clonotype was seen repeatedly, ten times or more. This chain's CDR3 is CSASPGVANEKLFF. DNA for the CDR3: TGCAGTGCTAGTCCGGGGGTGGCTAATGAAAAACTGTTTTTT. The chain carries TRBV20-1 and TRBJ1-4; D might be TRBD1 (5 bases). V shed 3 bases and J shed 3 bases, with 11 bases lying between them. Looked up from germline, CDR1 is DFQATT and CDR2 is SNEGSKA (reference sequence). This CDR3 spans 14 amino acids.

This clonotype showed up just a few times. DNA for the CDR3: TGTGCCAGCAGCCTGGGACTAGCGGGAGGATCCACCGGGGAGCTGTTTTTT. Translating gives CASSLGLAGGSTGELFF. The chain carries TRBV7-2 and TRBJ2-2; TRBD2 matches at 15 bases. The trim removed 5 bases at V and 4 bases at J, leaving 5 bases unmatched. Germline V lookup: CDR1 SGHTA, CDR2 FQGNSA. The CDR3 extends over 17 amino acids.

This clonotype occurred a few times. The V call is TRBV6-1, the J call TRBJ1-2; TRBD1 is a possible D gene (6 bases). The V end lost 7 bases, the J end lost 2 bases, and 11 bases lay between the germline ends. CDR3 length: 13 residues. Germline CDR1 is MNHNS and CDR2 is SASEGT. The CDR3 bases are TGTGCCAGCAAAGGGACACCCAACTATGGCTACACCTTC. Amino acid sequence: CASKGTPNYGYTF.

The chain combines TRBV12-3 or TRBV12-4 with TRBJ2-1; D remains unclear. The CDR3 totals 23 residues. V was clipped by 2 bases and J by 8 bases, with 40 bases between them. CDR3 in DNA: TGTGCCAGCAGTTTACTCCGTCCAAGGCAAATGACCAGAAACGTTGAGATTCGATATGAGCAGTTCTTC. Residues: CASSLLRPRQMTRNVEIRYEQFF.

J is TRBJ2-7 and V is TRBV11-2, with 9 bases that match TRBD2. The CDR3 consists of 18 residues. Trimming at V came to 2 bases and at J to 4 bases, leaving 15 bases not matched to a gene. Germline values: CDR1 SGHAT, CDR2 FQNNGV. The CDR3 DNA is TGTGCCAGCAGCTTAACCCAGTGGAGCGGGGGGCCTCTTTACGAGCAGTACTTC. It codes for CASSLTQWSGGPLYEQYF. Looking up the rest from reference TRBV11-2 and TRBJ2-7 gives the full variable domain: EAGVAQSPRYKIIEKRQSVAFWCNPISGHATLYWYQQILGQGPKLLIQFQNNGVVDDSQLPKDRFSAERLKGVDSTLKIQPAKLEDSAVYLCASSLTQWSGGPLYEQYFGPGTRLTVT.

The chain joins TRBV4-3 to TRBJ2-5; D unresolved. Germline V lookup: CDR1 LGHNA, CDR2 YSLEER. The V end lost 3 bases, the J end lost 3 bases, and 11 bases lay between the germline ends. The CDR3 is 14 amino acids. CDR3 bases: TGCGCCAGCAGCCATTCCGGGCGAGAAGAGACCCAGTACTTC. Its protein is CASSHSGREETQYF.

This clonotype was detected a few times. The chain has TRBV25-1 and TRBJ2-2; perhaps TRBD1 as D (5 bases). The ends were cut back, 7 bases at V and 4 bases at J, with 10 bases in the middle. Germline loops: CDR1 MGHDK, CDR2 SYGVNS. This CDR3 has 13 residues. The CDR3: CASNSGFTGELFF. CDR3 DNA: TGTGCCAGCAATTCAGGGTTCACCGGGGAGCTGTTTTTT.